The rows below give T cell receptor beta chains drawn from one sample of a study of early T cells in non-severe SARS-CoV-2 infection. TCRdb reprocessed the 5' RACE reads with MiXCR, giving one entry per CDR3 protein. The sample contains about 59,000 distinct CDR3 sequences, approximately 13% of which appear only once. The sample in question was whole blood, obtained at baseline. These receptors originate from an adult who was a healthcare worker with PCR-confirmed SARS-CoV-2 infection or an uninfected control (not recorded which). Each CDR3 is given with its conserved first and last residue. The D gene is left open where the match is weak. Size is omitted from some rows. Given values are once, few, many or a class for expanded clones.

>11|TRBJ1-1|-|-|TRBV7-9
TGTGCCAGCAGCTTGAGGACTGAAGCTTTCTTT
CASSLRTEAFF
>12|TRBJ2-2|-|-|TRBV20-1
TGCAGTGGCACAGCGAACACCGGGGAGCTGTTTTTT
CSGTANTGELFF
>13|TRBJ1-2|-|few|TRBV25-1
TGTGCCAGCAGTGAAGGGGACTATCGTGGCTACACCTTC
CASSEGDYRGYTF
>14|TRBJ2-5|TRBD2|few|TRBV7-2
TGTGCCAGCAGAATAGCGGGGGGCAGGGAGACCCAGTACTTC
CASRIAGGRETQYF
>15|TRBJ2-7|TRBD2|-|TRBV4-2
TGTGTCAGCAGCCAATCCAAGGAACTAGCGGGGTTCGAGTACTTC
CVSSQSKELAGFEYF
>15|TRBJ2-2|TRBD2|few|TRBV6-2/TRBV6-3
TGTGCCAGCAGTTCCTACCGGGGGGACACCGGGGAGCTGTTTTTT
CASSSYRGDTGELFF
>11|TRBJ1-1|-|-|TRBV6-2/TRBV6-3
TGTGCCAGCGTACAGAACACTGAAGCTTTCTTT
CASVQNTEAFF
>17|TRBJ2-5|TRBD2|many|TRBV7-2
TGTGCCAGCAGTCTAGGAGCTAGCGGGAGGATAAAAGAGACCCAGTACTTC
CASSLGASGRIKETQYF
>16|TRBJ2-3|-|large|TRBV5-1
TGCGCCAGCAGCTTGGAGGAGCAGGGGCAAGCAGATACGCAGTATTTT
CASSLEEQGQADTQYF
>14|TRBJ1-1|-|many|TRBV16
TGTGCCAGCAGCCAATTCGGGCTAGGCACTGAAGCTTTCTTT
CASSQFGLGTEAFF
>15|TRBJ1-1|-|few|TRBV7-3
TGTGCCAGCAGCCCATCCCCAGGGGTGAACACTGAAGCTTTCTTT
CASSPSPGVNTEAFF
>13|TRBJ1-1|-|many|TRBV27
TGTGCCAGCCAGGAGGCCCTGGACACTGAAGCTTTCTTT
CASQEALDTEAFF
>15|TRBJ2-2|TRBD2|many|TRBV20-1
TGCAGTGCTAGAGATAGCGGGAAGACCACCGGGGAGCTGTTTTTT
CSARDSGKTTGELFF
>14|TRBJ2-7|TRBD1|few|TRBV5-4
TGTGCCAGCAGCCGACAGGGAGAAGACTACGAGCAGTACTTC
CASSRQGEDYEQYF
>16|TRBJ1-1|-|few|TRBV27
TGTGCCAGCAGTTTATTGGCGGCAAGACGAAACACTGAAGCTTTCTTT
CASSLLAARRNTEAFF
>14|TRBJ2-7|-|many|TRBV20-1
TGCAGTGCTAGGTTGGGCCGCGGTTTCTACGAGCAGTACTTC
CSARLGRGFYEQYF
>16|TRBJ2-2|TRBD2|many|TRBV5-4
TGTGCCAGCAGCTTTCTAGCGGGGGGCGGGCCCGGGGAGCTGTTTTTT
CASSFLAGGGPGELFF
>14|TRBJ2-7|-|few|TRBV5-4
TGTGCCAGCAGCTTTGGGGGGCGGTCCTACGAGCAGTACTTC
CASSFGGRSYEQYF
>15|TRBJ2-7|-|-|TRBV4-2
TGTGCCAGCAGCCAAGCCGGGTCTTTCCCCTACGAGCAGTACTTC
CASSQAGSFPYEQYF
>16|TRBJ2-1|TRBD2|-|TRBV7-2
TGTGCCAGCAGCTTAGGGGGCGGGGGTCCCTGGGATGAGCAGTTCTTC
CASSLGGGGPWDEQFF
>15|TRBJ2-5|-|-|TRBV5-1
TGCGCCAGCAGCTTGCGACCCGCCAGCGGGGAGACCCAGTACTTC
CASSLRPASGETQYF
>15|TRBJ1-2|TRBD1|many|TRBV5-1
TGCGCCAGCAGCTTGGTCCAGGGGGGAAACTATGGCTACACCTTC
CASSLVQGGNYGYTF
>13|TRBJ1-3|-|few|TRBV7-7
TGTGCTAGCAGCTTGAGCTCCGGAAACACCATATATTTT
CASSLSSGNTIYF
>14|TRBJ2-3|TRBD1|-|TRBV2
TGTGCCAGCACCGGGACAGGGATTTGGCATACGCAGTATTTT
CASTGTGIWHTQYF
>13|TRBJ2-7|-|-|TRBV13
TGTGCCAGCAGCTTATTAGGCTCCATCGAGCAGTACTTC
CASSLLGSIEQYF
>14|TRBJ2-7|TRBD1|few|TRBV27
TGTGCCAGCAGTTTTGCAGGGGGTGGATACGAGCAGTACTTC
CASSFAGGGYEQYF
>13|TRBJ2-7|-|-|TRBV9
TGTGCCAGCAGCGTAGCTAACAGCTACGAGCAGTACTTC
CASSVANSYEQYF
>14|TRBJ2-7|TRBD1|few|TRBV7-9
TGTGCCAGCAGCCTGGGACAGGGTCAATACGAGCAGTACTTC
CASSLGQGQYEQYF
>18|TRBJ2-1|-|many|TRBV7-6
TGTGCCAGCAGCCTATCCTCGGGGTGGGGGTCAGTCTACAATGAGCAGTTCTTC
CASSLSSGWGSVYNEQFF
>15|TRBJ2-3|-|-|TRBV6-6
TGTGCCAGCAGTTACCTCCGTGGGATGACAGATACGCAGTATTTT
CASSYLRGMTDTQYF
>13|TRBJ1-5|-|-|TRBV4-3
TGCGCCAGCAGCCAAGACCTAAATCAGCCCCAGCATTTT
CASSQDLNQPQHF
>13|TRBJ2-7|TRBD1|many|TRBV12-3/TRBV12-4
TGTGCCAGCAGCTGGGACAGGGTCGACGAGCAGTACTTC
CASSWDRVDEQYF
>17|TRBJ1-5|-|-|TRBV20-1
TGCAGTGCTAGAGACCCGTCCCGGGGACGGAGCAATCAGCCCCAGCATTTT
CSARDPSRGRSNQPQHF
>13|TRBJ1-6|-|-|TRBV20-1
TGCAGCGCGGTGGGGGCAGATAATTCACCCCTCCACTTT
CSAVGADNSPLHF
>14|TRBJ2-5|-|few|TRBV27
TGTGCCAGCAGCCCCAGGGTTACCGCTGAGACCCAGTACTTC
CASSPRVTAETQYF
>12|TRBJ1-2|-|-|TRBV6-5
TGTGCCAGCAGGACAGCTAACTATGGCTACACCTTC
CASRTANYGYTF
>16|TRBJ1-5|TRBD1|few|TRBV20-1
TGCAGTGCTAGAGATCCGAGGGGGCTGCCCAGTCAGCCCCAGCATTTT
CSARDPRGLPSQPQHF
>12|TRBJ1-3|-|-|TRBV12-3/TRBV12-4
TGTGCCAGCAGTACTTTGGTGGACACCATATATTTT
CASSTLVDTIYF
>15|TRBJ2-7|TRBD1|once|TRBV7-3
TGTGCCAGCAGCCCGGGACAGGGAACGATAAACGAGCAGTACTTC
CASSPGQGTINEQYF
>15|TRBJ2-3|-|medium-sized|TRBV24-1
TGTGCCACCAGTGATTTGAGAGCTAGCACAGATACGCAGTATTTT
CATSDLRASTDTQYF
>16|TRBJ2-3|-|-|TRBV4-1
TGCGCCAGCAGCCAAGTCGGTGGTTCGGGGCCCACGCCGCAGTATTTT
CASSQVGGSGPTPQYF
>16|TRBJ2-2|TRBD2|-|TRBV10-3
TGTGCCATCAGTGAGTCGCGCGGGAGAGCGGTCGGGGAGCTGTTTTTT
CAISESRGRAVGELFF
>13|TRBJ2-5|-|few|TRBV12-3/TRBV12-4
TGTGCCAGCAGTTTATTTTACCAAGAGACCCAGTACTTC
CASSLFYQETQYF
>16|TRBJ2-5|-|medium-sized|TRBV13
TGTGCCAGCAGCAAAAAAATGGGGGTCCGGGAAGAGACCCAGTACTTC
CASSKKMGVREETQYF
>13|TRBJ1-2|-|-|TRBV4-1
TGCGCCAGCAGCCCCGACAACCGTGGGGGCTACACCTTC
CASSPDNRGGYTF
>16|TRBJ1-2|TRBD1|many|TRBV5-4
TGTGCCAGCAGCCTACCAGGGGGCGCATCGATCTATGGCTACACCTTC
CASSLPGGASIYGYTF
>12|TRBJ1-2|-|-|TRBV12-3/TRBV12-4
TGTGCCAGCAGCCCACGGGGGGATGGCTACACCTTC
CASSPRGDGYTF
>19|TRBJ2-7|TRBD2|-|TRBV27
TGTCCCAGCAGCCAGCCCCGGACTAGCGGGAGCCCTATCCTAGGCGAGCAGTACTTC
CPSSQPRTSGSPILGEQYF
>13|TRBJ1-1|-|many|TRBV2
TGTGCCAGCAAGACGGAACAGGGCGCTGAAGCTTTCTTT
CASKTEQGAEAFF
>15|TRBJ2-7|TRBD1|many|TRBV5-5
TGTGCCAGCAGCAACTGGGGACAGGGGCGGAACGAGCAGTACTTC
CASSNWGQGRNEQYF
>13|TRBJ2-2|TRBD1|many|TRBV19
TGTGCCAGTAGTTTCCAGGGGGCCGGGGAGCTGTTTTTT
CASSFQGAGELFF
>14|TRBJ2-7|TRBD1|few|TRBV11-2
TGTGCCAGCGGACACCGAGGGGACAGCTACGAGCAGTACTTC
CASGHRGDSYEQYF
>15|TRBJ2-1|-|many|TRBV7-3
TGTGCCAGCAGCTTAACAGGGACCCCCTACAATGAGCAGTTCTTC
CASSLTGTPYNEQFF
>14|TRBJ1-1|-|few|TRBV11-2
TGTGCCAGCCGCCTGGCGGGGGGGAACACTGAAGCTTTCTTT
CASRLAGGNTEAFF
>16|TRBJ2-3|TRBD1|-|TRBV5-1
TGCGCCAGCAGCTTGGCAGGGACAGGGTGGAGTGATACGCAGTATTTT
CASSLAGTGWSDTQYF